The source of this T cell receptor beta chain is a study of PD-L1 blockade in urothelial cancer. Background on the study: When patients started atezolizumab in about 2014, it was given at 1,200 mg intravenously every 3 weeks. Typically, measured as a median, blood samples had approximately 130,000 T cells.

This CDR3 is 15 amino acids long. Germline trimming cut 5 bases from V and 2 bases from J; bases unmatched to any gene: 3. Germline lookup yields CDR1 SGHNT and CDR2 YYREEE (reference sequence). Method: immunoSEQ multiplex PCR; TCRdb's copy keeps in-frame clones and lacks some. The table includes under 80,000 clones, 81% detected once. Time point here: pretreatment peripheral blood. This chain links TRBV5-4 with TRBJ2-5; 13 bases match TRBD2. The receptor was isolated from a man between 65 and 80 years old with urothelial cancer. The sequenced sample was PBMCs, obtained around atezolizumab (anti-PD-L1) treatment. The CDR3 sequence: CASRSTSGGQETQYF. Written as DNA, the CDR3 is TGTGCCAGCAGATCGACTAGCGGGGGGCAAGAGACCCAGTACTTC.